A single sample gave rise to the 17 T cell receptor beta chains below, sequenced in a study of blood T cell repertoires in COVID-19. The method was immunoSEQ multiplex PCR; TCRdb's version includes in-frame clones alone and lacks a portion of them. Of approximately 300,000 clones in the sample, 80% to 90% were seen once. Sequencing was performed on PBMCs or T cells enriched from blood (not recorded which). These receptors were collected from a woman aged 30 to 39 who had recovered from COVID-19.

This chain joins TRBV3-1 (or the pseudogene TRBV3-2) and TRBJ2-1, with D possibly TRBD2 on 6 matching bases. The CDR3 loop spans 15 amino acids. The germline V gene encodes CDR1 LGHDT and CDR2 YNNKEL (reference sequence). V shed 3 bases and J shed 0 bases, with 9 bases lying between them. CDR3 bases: TGTGCCAGCAGCCAGGGCGGGACCTCCTACAATGAGCAGTTCTTC. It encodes CASSQGGTSYNEQFF.

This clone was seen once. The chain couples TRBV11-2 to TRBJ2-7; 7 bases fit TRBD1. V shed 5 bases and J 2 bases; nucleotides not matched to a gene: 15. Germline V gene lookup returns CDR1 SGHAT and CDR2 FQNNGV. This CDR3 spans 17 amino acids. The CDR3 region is CASSPATGAYPAYEQYF. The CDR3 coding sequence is TGTGCCAGCAGCCCCGCCACAGGGGCGTACCCTGCCTACGAGCAGTACTTC.

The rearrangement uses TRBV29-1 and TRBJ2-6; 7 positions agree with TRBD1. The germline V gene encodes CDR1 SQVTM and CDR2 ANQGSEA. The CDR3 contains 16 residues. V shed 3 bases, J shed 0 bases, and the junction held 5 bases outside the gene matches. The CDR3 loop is CSVDTGAISGANVLTF. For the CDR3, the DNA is TGCAGCGTTGACACAGGGGCAATCTCTGGGGCCAACGTCCTGACTTTC. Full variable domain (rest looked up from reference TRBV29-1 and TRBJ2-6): SAVISQKPSRDICQRGTSLTIQCQVDSQVTMMFWYRQQPGQSLTLIATANQGSEATYESGFVIDKFPISRPNLTFSTLTVSNMSPEDSSIYLCSVDTGAISGANVLTFGAGSRLTVL.

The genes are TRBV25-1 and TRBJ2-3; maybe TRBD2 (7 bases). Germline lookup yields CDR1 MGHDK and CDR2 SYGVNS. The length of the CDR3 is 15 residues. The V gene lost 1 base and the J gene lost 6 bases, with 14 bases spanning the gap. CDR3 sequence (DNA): TGTGCCAGCAGTGAATGGGGGGGCGCCGAGGATACGCAGTATTTT. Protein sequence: CASSEWGGAEDTQYF.

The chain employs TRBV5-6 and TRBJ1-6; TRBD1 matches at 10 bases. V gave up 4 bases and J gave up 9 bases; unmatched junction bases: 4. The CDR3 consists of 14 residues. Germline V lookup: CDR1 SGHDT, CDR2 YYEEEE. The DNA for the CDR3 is TGTGCCAGCAGCCCGGGACAGGGGAGTTCACCCCTCCACTTT. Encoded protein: CASSPGQGSSPLHF.

The CDR3, as DNA: TGTGCCAGCAGCCAATCGGGACAGGGGACCCACACTGAAGCTTTCTTT. Its protein is CASSQSGQGTHTEAFF. The chain recombines TRBV5-4 with TRBJ1-1; 10 nucleotides match TRBD1. The CDR3 spans 16 residues. CDR1 is SGHNT and CDR2 is YYREEE in the germline V gene (reference sequence). Trimming took 4 bases from V and 3 from J; bases not matched to a gene: 9.

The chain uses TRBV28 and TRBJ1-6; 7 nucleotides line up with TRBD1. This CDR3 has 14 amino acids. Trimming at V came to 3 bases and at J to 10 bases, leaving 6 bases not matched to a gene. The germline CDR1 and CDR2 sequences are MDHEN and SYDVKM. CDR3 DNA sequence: TGTGCCAGCAGTTTCGGCGACAGGGAATCACCCCTCCACTTT. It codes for CASSFGDRESPLHF.

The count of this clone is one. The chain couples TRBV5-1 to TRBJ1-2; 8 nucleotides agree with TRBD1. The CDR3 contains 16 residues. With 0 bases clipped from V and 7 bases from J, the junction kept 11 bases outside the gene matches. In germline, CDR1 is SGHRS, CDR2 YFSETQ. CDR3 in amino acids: CASSLESGPTGGGYTF. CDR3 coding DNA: TGCGCCAGCAGCTTGGAATCGGGCCCCACAGGGGGTGGCTACACCTTC. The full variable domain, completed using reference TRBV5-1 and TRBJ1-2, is KAGVTQTPRYLIKTRGQQVTLSCSPISGHRSVSWYQQTPGQGLQFLFEYFSETQRNKGNFPGRFSGRQFSNSRSEMNVSTLELGDSALYLCASSLESGPTGGGYTFGSGTRLTVV.

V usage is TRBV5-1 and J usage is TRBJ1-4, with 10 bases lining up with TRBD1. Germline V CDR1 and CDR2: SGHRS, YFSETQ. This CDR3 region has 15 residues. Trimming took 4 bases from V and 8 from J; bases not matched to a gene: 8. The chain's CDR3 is CASSQRTGGREKLFF. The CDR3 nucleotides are TGCGCCAGCAGCCAGAGGACAGGGGGTCGGGAAAAACTGTTTTTT.

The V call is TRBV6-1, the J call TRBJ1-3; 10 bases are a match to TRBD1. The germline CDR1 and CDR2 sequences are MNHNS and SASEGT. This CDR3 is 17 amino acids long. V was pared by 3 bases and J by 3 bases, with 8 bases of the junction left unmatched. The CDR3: CASSEGTGVVGGNTIYF. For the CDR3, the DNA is TGTGCCAGCAGTGAGGGGACAGGGGTAGTCGGTGGAAACACCATATATTTT.

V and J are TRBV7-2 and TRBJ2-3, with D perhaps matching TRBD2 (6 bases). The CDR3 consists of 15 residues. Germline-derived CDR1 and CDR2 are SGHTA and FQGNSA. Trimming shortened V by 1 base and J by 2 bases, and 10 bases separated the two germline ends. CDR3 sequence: CASSLGTTYTDTQYF. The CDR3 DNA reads TGTGCCAGCAGCTTAGGGACTACCTACACAGATACGCAGTATTTT.

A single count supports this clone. CDR3 nucleotide sequence: TGTGCCTGCTGGACTAGCGGCAGAACGGCGCAGTACTTC. Amino acid sequence: CACWTSGRTAQYF. J is TRBJ2-7 and V is TRBV30; 10 nucleotides agree with TRBD2. J gave up 9 bases and V 6 bases, and 11 bases lay outside the gene matches. This CDR3 is 13 amino acids long. Germline V CDR1 and CDR2: GTSNPN, SVGIG (reference sequence).

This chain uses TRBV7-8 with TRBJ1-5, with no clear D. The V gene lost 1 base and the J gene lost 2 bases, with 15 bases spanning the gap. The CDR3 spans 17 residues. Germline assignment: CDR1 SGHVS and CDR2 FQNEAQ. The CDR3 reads CASSLEAAYSGNQPQHF. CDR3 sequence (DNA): TGTGCCAGCAGCTTAGAGGCGGCGTACTCGGGCAATCAGCCCCAGCATTTT.

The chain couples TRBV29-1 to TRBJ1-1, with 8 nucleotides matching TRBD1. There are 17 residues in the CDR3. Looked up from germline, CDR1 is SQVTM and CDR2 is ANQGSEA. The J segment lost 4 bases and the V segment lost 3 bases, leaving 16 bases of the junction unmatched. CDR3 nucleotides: TGCAGCGTTGAGACCGGACAGGGTATAGAAGCGACCACTGAAGCTTTCTTT. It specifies CSVETGQGIEATTEAFF. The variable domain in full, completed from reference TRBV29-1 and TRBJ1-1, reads SAVISQKPSRDICQRGTSLTIQCQVDSQVTMMFWYRQQPGQSLTLIATANQGSEATYESGFVIDKFPISRPNLTFSTLTVSNMSPEDSSIYLCSVETGQGIEATTEAFFGQGTRLTVV.

The CDR3, as DNA: TGTGCCAGCAGCCTTTTGTCTCCGGGACTCCACACTCTTCGGGATGAGCAGTTCTTC. It encodes CASSLLSPGLHTLRDEQFF. This rearrangement joins TRBV7-3 to TRBJ2-1; possible D gene TRBD2, 6 bases. Germline V gene lookup returns CDR1 SGHTA and CDR2 FQGTGA. Between the trimmed V and J ends, which lost 5 bases and 8 bases, there was a span of 31 bases. This CDR3 has 19 amino acids. Together with reference TRBV7-3 and TRBJ2-1, the CDR3 gives the full variable domain: GAGVSQTPSNKVTEKGKYVELRCDPISGHTALYWYRQSLGQGPEFLIYFQGTGAADDSGLPNDRFFAVRPEGSVSTLKIQRTERGDSAVYLCASSLLSPGLHTLRDEQFFGPGTRLTVL.

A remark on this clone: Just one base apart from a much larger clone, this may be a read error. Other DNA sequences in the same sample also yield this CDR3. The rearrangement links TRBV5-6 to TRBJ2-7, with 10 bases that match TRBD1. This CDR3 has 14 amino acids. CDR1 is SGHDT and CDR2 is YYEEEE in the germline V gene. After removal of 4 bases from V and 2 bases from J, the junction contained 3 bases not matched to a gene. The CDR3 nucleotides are TGTGCCAGCAGCCCCGGGACAGGGGCCTACGAGCAGTACTTC. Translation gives CASSPGTGAYEQYF.

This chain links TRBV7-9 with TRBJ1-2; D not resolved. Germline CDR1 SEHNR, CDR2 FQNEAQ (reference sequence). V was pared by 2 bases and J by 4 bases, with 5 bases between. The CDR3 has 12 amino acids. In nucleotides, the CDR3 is TGTGCCAGCAGCTTAAGCGGCTATGGCTACACCTTC. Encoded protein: CASSLSGYGYTF.